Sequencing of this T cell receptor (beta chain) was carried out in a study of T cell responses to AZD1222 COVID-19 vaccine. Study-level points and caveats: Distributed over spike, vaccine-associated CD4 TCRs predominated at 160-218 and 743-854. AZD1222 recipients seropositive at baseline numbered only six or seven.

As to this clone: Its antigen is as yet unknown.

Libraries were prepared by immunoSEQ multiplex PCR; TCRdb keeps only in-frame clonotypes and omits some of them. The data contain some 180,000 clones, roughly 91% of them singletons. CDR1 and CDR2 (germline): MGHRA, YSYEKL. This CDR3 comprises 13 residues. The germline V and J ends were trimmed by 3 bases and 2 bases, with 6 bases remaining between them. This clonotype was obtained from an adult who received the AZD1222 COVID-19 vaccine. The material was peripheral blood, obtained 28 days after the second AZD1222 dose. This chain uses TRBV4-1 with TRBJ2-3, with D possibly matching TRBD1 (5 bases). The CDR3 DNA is TGCGCCAGCAGCCAGACAGCCACAGATACGCAGTATTTT. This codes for CASSQTATDTQYF.